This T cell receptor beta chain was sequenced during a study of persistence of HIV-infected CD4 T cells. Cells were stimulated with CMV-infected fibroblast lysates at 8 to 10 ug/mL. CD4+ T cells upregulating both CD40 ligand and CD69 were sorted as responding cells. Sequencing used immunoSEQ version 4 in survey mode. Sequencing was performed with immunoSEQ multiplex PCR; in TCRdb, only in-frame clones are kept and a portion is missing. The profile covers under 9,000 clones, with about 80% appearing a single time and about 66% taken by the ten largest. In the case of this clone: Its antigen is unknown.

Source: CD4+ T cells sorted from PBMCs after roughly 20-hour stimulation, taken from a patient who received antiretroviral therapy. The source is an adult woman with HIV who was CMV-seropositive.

The CDR3 DNA sequence: TGTGCCAGCAGCGTGGGGGTAGGGCTGGGCCAGCCCCAGCATTTT. Amino acids: CASSVGVGLGQPQHF. V is TRBV9 and J is TRBJ1-5, with D possibly TRBD1 on 5 matching bases. CDR1 is SGDLS and CDR2 is YYNGEE in the germline V gene. V was pared by 2 bases and J by 7 bases, with 16 bases between. The CDR3 loop spans 15 amino acids.